The T cell receptor beta chain described here comes from a study of blood T cell repertoires in COVID-19. Turning to the study itself: T cells, B-cell-depleted T cells, or PBMCs supplied cDNA or gDNA.

V lost 6 bases and J lost 12; bases outside the gene matches: 11. The CDR3 is 13 amino acids. Profiling relied on immunoSEQ multiplex PCR, and the TCRdb table lists in-frame clones only, not all of them. The sample records some 160,000 clones, more than 65% being singletons. The receptor was derived from an elderly woman with acute or convalescent COVID-19. Sequencing was performed on peripheral blood. The chain is built from TRBV12-3 or TRBV12-4 and TRBJ2-1, with TRBD2 matching 7 bases. The CDR3, as DNA: TGTGCCAGCAGGGCTCAAGCGGGGTCGGCGCAGTTCTTC. Its translation is CASRAQAGSAQFF.